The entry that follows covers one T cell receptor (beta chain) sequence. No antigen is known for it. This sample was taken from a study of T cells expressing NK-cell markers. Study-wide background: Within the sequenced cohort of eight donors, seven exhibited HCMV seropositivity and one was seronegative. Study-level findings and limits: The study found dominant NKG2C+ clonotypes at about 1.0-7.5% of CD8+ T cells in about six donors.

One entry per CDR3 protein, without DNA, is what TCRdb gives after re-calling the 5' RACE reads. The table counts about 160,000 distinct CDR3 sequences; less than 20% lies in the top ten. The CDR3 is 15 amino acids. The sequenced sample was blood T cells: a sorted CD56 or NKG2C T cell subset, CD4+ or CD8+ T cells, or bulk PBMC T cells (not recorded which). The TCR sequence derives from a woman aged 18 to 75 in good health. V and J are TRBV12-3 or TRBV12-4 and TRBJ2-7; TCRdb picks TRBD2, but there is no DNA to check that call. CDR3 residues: CASRSLRDSGYEQYF.